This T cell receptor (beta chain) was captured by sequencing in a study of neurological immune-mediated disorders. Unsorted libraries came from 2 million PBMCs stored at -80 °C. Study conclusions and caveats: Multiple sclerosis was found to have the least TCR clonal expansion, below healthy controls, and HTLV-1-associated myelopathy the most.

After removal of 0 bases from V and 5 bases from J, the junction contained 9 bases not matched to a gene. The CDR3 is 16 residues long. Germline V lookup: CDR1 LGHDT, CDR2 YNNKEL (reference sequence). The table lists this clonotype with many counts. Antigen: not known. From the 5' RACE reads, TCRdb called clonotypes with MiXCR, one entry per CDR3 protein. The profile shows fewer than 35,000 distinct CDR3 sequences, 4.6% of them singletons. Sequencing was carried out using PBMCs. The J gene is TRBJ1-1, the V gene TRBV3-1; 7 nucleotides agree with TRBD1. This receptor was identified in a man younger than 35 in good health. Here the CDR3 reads CASSQDNGRGGTEAFF. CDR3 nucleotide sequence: TGTGCCAGCAGCCAAGATAACGGCAGGGGGGGGACTGAAGCTTTCTTT.